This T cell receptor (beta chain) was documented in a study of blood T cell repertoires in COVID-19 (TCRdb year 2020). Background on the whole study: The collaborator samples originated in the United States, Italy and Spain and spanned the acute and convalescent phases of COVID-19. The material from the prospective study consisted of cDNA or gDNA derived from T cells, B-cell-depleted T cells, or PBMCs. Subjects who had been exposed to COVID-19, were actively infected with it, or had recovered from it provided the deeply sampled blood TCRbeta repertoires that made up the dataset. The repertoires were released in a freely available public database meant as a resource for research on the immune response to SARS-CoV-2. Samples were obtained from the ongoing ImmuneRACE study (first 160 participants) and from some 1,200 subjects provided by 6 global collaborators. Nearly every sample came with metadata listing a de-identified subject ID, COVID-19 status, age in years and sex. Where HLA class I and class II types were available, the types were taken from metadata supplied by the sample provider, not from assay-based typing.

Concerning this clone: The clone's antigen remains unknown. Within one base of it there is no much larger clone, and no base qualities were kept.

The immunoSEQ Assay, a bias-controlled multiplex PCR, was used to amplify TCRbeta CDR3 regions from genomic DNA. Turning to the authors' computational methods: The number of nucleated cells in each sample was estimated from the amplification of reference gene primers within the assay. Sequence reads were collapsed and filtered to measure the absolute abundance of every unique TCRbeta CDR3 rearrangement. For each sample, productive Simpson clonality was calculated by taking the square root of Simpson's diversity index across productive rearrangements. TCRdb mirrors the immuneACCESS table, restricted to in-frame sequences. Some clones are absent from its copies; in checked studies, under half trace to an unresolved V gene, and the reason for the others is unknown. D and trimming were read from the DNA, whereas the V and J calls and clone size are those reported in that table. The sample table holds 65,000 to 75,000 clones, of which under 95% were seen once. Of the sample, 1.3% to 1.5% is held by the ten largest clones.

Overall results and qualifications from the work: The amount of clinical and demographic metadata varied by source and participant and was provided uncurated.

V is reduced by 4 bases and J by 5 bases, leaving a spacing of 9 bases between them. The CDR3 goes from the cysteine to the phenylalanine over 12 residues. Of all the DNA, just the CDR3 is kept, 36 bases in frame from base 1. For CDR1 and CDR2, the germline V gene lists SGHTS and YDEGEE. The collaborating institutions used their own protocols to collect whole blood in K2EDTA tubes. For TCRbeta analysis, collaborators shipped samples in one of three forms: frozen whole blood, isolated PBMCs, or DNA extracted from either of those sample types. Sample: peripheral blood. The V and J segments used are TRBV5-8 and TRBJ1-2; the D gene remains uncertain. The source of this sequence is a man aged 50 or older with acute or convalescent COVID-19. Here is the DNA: TGTGCCAGCAGCCGCAGGCAGTATGGCTACACCTTC. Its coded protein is CASSRRQYGYTF.